This passage covers 23 T cell receptor beta chains from one sample sequenced in a study of T-cell memory formation after mild COVID-19. TCRdb re-derived calls from the 5' RACE reads in MiXCR, one entry per CDR3 protein. Of approximately 52,000 distinct CDR3 sequences in the sample, 9.3% were seen once. The source material was PBMCs or a T cell subset sorted from them (not recorded which). Receptors were obtained from an adult woman who had mild COVID-19 (a few samples of this study predate the infection). Cell type and time point are not known.

This clonotype has only a few counts. The chain uses TRBV6-2 or TRBV6-3 and TRBJ2-7; 12 positions agree with TRBD2. CDR1 is MNHEY and CDR2 is SVGEGT in the germline V gene. V gave up 2 bases and J gave up 0 bases; unmatched junction bases: 2. The CDR3 contains 16 residues. The CDR3 protein is CASSYGTSGRSYEQYF. DNA of the CDR3: TGTGCCAGCAGTTACGGGACTAGCGGGCGCTCCTACGAGCAGTACTTC.

This chain connects TRBV27 to TRBJ1-2; the D gene is possibly TRBD1 (5 bases). The V end was cut by 5 bases, the J end by 8 bases, with 18 bases between. The CDR3 is 14 residues long. Germline CDR1 reads MNHEY; CDR2 reads SMNVEV (reference sequence). The CDR3 DNA is TGTGCCAGCAGTCCCATGCGCGGGACTTTGGGCTACACCTTC. Its translation: CASSPMRGTLGYTF.

This clonotype was counted between two and nine times. CDR3 protein: CSARGGLAGELFF. Here the CDR3 DNA reads TGCAGTGCTAGAGGGGGTTTGGCCGGGGAGCTGTTTTTT. The chain has TRBV20-1 and TRBJ2-2; no definite D call. This CDR3 comprises 13 residues. The germline V gene encodes CDR1 DFQATT and CDR2 SNEGSKA (reference sequence). V was cut by 1 base and J by 6 bases, with 9 bases left in between.

In its sample, this clonotype was seen many times. This sequence joins TRBV5-5 and TRBJ1-1; no clear D gene. V was shortened by 1 base and J by 1 base, with 8 bases between the two germline ends. The CDR3 is 14 amino acids. Germline V gene data show CDR1 as SGHKS and CDR2 as YYEKEE (reference sequence). For the CDR3, the DNA is TGTGCCAGCAGCTTGTTGGTAGAGAACACTGAAGCTTTCTTT. Its translation: CASSLLVENTEAFF.

The chain uses TRBV10-3 and TRBJ2-1, with a weak D call TRBD2 (5 bases). The germline V and J ends were trimmed by 4 bases and 0 bases, with 13 bases remaining between them. Germline assignment: CDR1 ENHRY and CDR2 SYGVKD. The CDR3 runs 16 residues. In nucleotides, the CDR3 is TGTGCCATCAGTGTTGATCACGGAGGCTCCTACAATGAGCAGTTCTTC. This translates into CAISVDHGGSYNEQFF.

The V gene is TRBV7-3, the J gene TRBJ2-2; TRBD1 is a possible D gene (5 bases). Germline lookup yields CDR1 SGHTA and CDR2 FQGTGA. The ends were cut back, 0 bases at V and 0 bases at J, with 5 bases in the middle. This CDR3 is 15 amino acids long. The CDR3 spells CASSLTGANTGELFF. CDR3 nucleotide sequence: TGTGCCAGCAGCTTAACAGGGGCGAACACCGGGGAGCTGTTTTTT. The variable domain in full, completed from reference TRBV7-3 and TRBJ2-2, reads GAGVSQTPSNKVTEKGKYVELRCDPISGHTALYWYRQSLGQGPEFLIYFQGTGAADDSGLPNDRFFAVRPEGSVSTLKIQRTERGDSAVYLCASSLTGANTGELFFGEGSRLTVL.

This clonotype was counted a few times. The chain recombines TRBV7-2 with TRBJ2-3, with unresolved D. With 3 bases removed from V and 0 bases from J, the gap between germline ends came to 10 bases. CDR3 length: 15 residues. Germline CDR1 is SGHTA and CDR2 is FQGNSA. Here the CDR3 DNA reads TGTGCCAGCAGCTTGCGGACCGCCAGCACAGATACGCAGTATTTT. Amino acid sequence: CASSLRTASTDTQYF.

This clonotype was counted at least ten times. The genes are TRBV19 and TRBJ2-2, with TRBD1 identical over 7 bases. CDR3 length: 15 residues. Germline CDR1 is LNHDA and CDR2 is SQIVND (reference sequence). The J segment lost 4 bases and the V segment lost 7 bases, leaving 9 bases of the junction unmatched. CDR3: CASIQQGPGTGELFF. The CDR3 coding sequence is TGTGCCAGTATCCAACAGGGGCCGGGCACCGGGGAGCTGTTTTTT.

This clonotype was seen more than once but under ten times. The chain employs TRBV19 and TRBJ2-3; D possibly corresponds to TRBD2 (7 bases). The CDR3 has 12 residues. Germline CDR1 reads LNHDA; CDR2 reads SQIVND (reference sequence). Trimming took 9 bases from V and 12 from J, leaving 19 bases between them. The DNA of the CDR3 is TGTGCCAGCGCCGCTGGGGGAGGGACACAGTATTTT. This codes for CASAAGGGTQYF.

This clonotype turned up a few times. The chain couples TRBV7-9 to TRBJ1-4, with TRBD1 matching over 11 bases. The germline V gene has CDR1 SEHNR and CDR2 FQNEAQ (reference sequence). J lost 6 bases, V lost 4 bases, and 25 bases had no gene match. CDR3 length equals 22 residues. The CDR3 here is CASSWGSSIREDRGPLYEKLFF. CDR3 DNA: TGTGCCAGCAGCTGGGGGTCTTCCATAAGAGAGGACAGGGGGCCCCTATATGAAAAACTGTTTTTT.

This clonotype was detected a few times. This sequence joins TRBV10-3 and TRBJ2-1; 8 bases line up with TRBD2. Germline assignment: CDR1 ENHRY and CDR2 SYGVKD. The V segment lost 0 bases and the J segment 6 bases; nucleotides outside the gene matches: 7. The CDR3 is 16 amino acids. The CDR3 DNA reads as TGTGCCATCAGTGAGTCGATGGGTAGCGGGGCCAATGAGCAGTTCTTC. Its translation is CAISESMGSGANEQFF.

The chain combines TRBV6-2 or TRBV6-3 with TRBJ1-5; TRBD1 is a possible D gene (6 bases). Germline V gives CDR1 MNHEY, CDR2 SVGEGT. CDR3 length: 12 residues. Trimming took off 7 bases at V and 6 bases at J, with 10 bases between the two ends. The CDR3 is CASKQGPQPQHF. The DNA of the CDR3 is TGTGCCAGCAAACAGGGCCCTCAGCCCCAGCATTTT.

This chain uses TRBV7-2 with TRBJ2-3; D unresolved. The CDR3 is 16 residues long. Per germline, CDR1 SGHTA and CDR2 FQGNSA. V was pared by 5 bases and J by 1 base, with 16 bases between. In DNA form, the CDR3 reads TGTGCCAGCAGCGCGATTGGTTTTAGGGGCACAGATACGCAGTATTTT. This gives the protein CASSAIGFRGTDTQYF.

This clonotype was detected ten times or more. CDR3 region: CASSRTDLYEQYF. The CDR3, as DNA: TGTGCCAGCAGCCGGACGGATCTCTACGAGCAGTACTTC. The genes are TRBV5-5 and TRBJ2-7; no reliable D call. The CDR3 covers 13 residues. From germline, CDR1 is SGHKS and CDR2 YYEKEE (reference sequence). Trimming stripped 4 bases from V and 3 bases from J, with 11 bases between.

This clonotype was found a few times. The genes are TRBV18 and TRBJ1-1; 7 bases are a match to TRBD1. CDR1 KGHSH and CDR2 LQKENI come from the germline V gene. This CDR3 region has 14 residues. The V gene end was trimmed by 2 bases and the J gene end by 6 bases; junction bases not matched to a gene: 6. The CDR3: CASSPYDRVAEAFF. Here the CDR3 DNA reads TGTGCCAGCTCACCATACGACAGGGTCGCTGAAGCTTTCTTT.

The chain is built from TRBV7-9 and TRBJ1-2; TRBD1 agrees at 7 bases. Germline values: CDR1 SEHNR, CDR2 FQNEAQ (reference sequence). The CDR3 contains 13 residues. Losses at the gene ends were 8 bases for V and 5 bases for J; bases not matched to a gene: 8. The DNA for the CDR3 is TGTGCCAGCTGCCCCGGGACAGCATATGGCTACACCTTC. As protein: CASCPGTAYGYTF.

The chain joins TRBV5-1 to TRBJ1-1, with D possibly matching TRBD1 (5 bases). The V end was cut by 1 base, the J end by 4 bases, with 14 bases between. CDR3 length: 15 residues. Germline V CDR1 and CDR2: SGHRS, YFSETQ. The CDR3 region has the DNA TGCGCCAGCAGCTTGAATGCCTTGGGGGGCACTGAAGCTTTCTTT. The encoded protein is CASSLNALGGTEAFF.

Only a few counts were recorded for this clonotype. The chain links TRBV6-5 to TRBJ2-7; 7 positions agree with TRBD2. Germline V gives CDR1 MNHEY, CDR2 SVGAGI. Losses at the gene ends were 5 bases for V and 6 bases for J; bases not matched to a gene: 19. The CDR3 runs 17 residues. In nucleotides, the CDR3 is TGTGCCAGCAGTGGGGGGTGGCTAGCGGAAACAAAGGGCGAGCAGTACTTC. Translating gives CASSGGWLAETKGEQYF.

This clonotype has at least ten counts. In nucleotides, the CDR3 is TGCGCCAGCAGCTTGGGTGGGGGAATCTACGAGCAGTACTTC. Protein product: CASSLGGGIYEQYF. The chain recombines TRBV5-1 with TRBJ2-7; D possibly matches TRBD1 or TRBD2 (5 bases each). The V end lost 0 bases, the J end lost 3 bases, and 10 bases lay between the germline ends. CDR3 length: 14 amino acids. The germline CDR1 and CDR2 sequences are SGHRS and YFSETQ.

The rearrangement uses TRBV12-3 or TRBV12-4 and TRBJ2-3; possibly TRBD1 or TRBD2 for D (5 bases each). The CDR3 length is 14 residues. Between the trimmed V and J ends, which lost 6 bases and 0 bases, there was a span of 10 bases. CDR3: CASSRRGSTDTQYF. CDR3 coding DNA: TGTGCCAGCAGCCGACGGGGCAGCACAGATACGCAGTATTTT.

This clonotype was counted a few times. The rearrangement joins TRBV6-5 to TRBJ1-1; perhaps TRBD1 as D (5 bases). V lost 3 bases, J lost 5 bases, and 13 bases lay in between. Germline V gene lookup returns CDR1 MNHEY and CDR2 SVGAGI. This CDR3 is built from 14 residues. CDR3 amino acids: CASSYLPGHTEAFF. CDR3 sequence (DNA): TGTGCCAGCAGTTATTTGCCAGGACATACTGAAGCTTTCTTT.

This clonotype was recorded a few times. The chain uses TRBV5-1 and TRBJ2-3; the D gene is possibly TRBD1 (6 bases). The V end lost 7 bases, the J end lost 3 bases, and 12 bases lay between the germline ends. The CDR3 totals 13 residues. Germline assignment: CDR1 SGHRS and CDR2 YFSETQ. The CDR3 sequence is CASARGFTDTQYF. CDR3 DNA: TGCGCCAGCGCGAGGGGGTTTACAGATACGCAGTATTTT.

This clonotype was recorded at least ten times. V and J are TRBV7-2 and TRBJ2-2; possibly TRBD1 for D (5 bases). Germline CDR1 reads SGHTA; CDR2 reads FQGNSA. The CDR3 is 16 amino acids. V was pared by 0 bases and J by 7 bases, with 15 bases between. The CDR3, as DNA: TGTGCCAGCAGCTTAGCTCGGTCAGGGTGGGGCGGGGAGCTGTTTTTT. It is translated as CASSLARSGWGGELFF.